This is a list of T cell receptor beta chains from one sample in a study of blood T cells in healthy people across ages. TCRdb reprocessed the 5' RACE reads with MiXCR, giving one entry per CDR3 protein. The sample has roughly 1.9 million distinct CDR3 sequences; around 40% are singletons. What was sequenced was blood. The receptors shown here come from a human donor in good health. The CDR3 runs from the conserved cysteine through the conserved F or W. A D gene is named only where the DNA matches it firmly. Size is omitted from some rows. Given values are once, few, many or a class for expanded clones.

V gene	D gene	clone size	J gene	CDR3 protein	CDR3 DNA
TRBV5-1	.	.	TRBJ2-2	CASSLAGGSRGGELFF	TGCGCCAGCAGCTTGGCCGGTGGGAGCCGTGGCGGGGAGCTGTTTTTT
TRBV27	TRBD1	.	TRBJ1-2	CASSPGQGDYGCTF	TGTGCCAGCAGTCCGGGACAGGGGGACTATGGCTGCACCTTC
TRBV6-7	.	once	TRBJ1-5	CASSYSIDGTAAQPQHF	TGTGCCAGCAGTTACTCCATTGACGGGACCGCTGCGCAGCCCCAGCATTTT
TRBV6-2/TRBV6-3	TRBD1	.	TRBJ1-5	CASTPGQGTRSPQHF	TGTGCCAGCACTCCGGGACAGGGGACGAGGTCGCCCCAGCATTTT
TRBV20-1	.	.	TRBJ2-1	CSASTRSNEQFF	TGCAGTGCTAGTACTAGAAGCAATGAGCAGTTCTTC
TRBV6-5	.	few	TRBJ1-2	CASSYSEGNGYTF	TGTGCCAGCAGTTATAGTGAGGGTAACGGCTACACCTTC
TRBV7-2	.	.	TRBJ1-5	CASSLGSAQPQHF	TGTGCCAGCAGCTTAGGTTCGGCGCAGCCCCAGCATTTT
TRBV20-1	.	few	TRBJ2-7	CSASGDMSEQYF	TGCAGTGCTAGCGGCGACATGTCCGAGCAGTACTTC
TRBV29-1	.	few	TRBJ1-2	CSVERAGASGYTF	TGCAGCGTTGAAAGGGCGGGGGCGAGTGGCTACACCTTC
TRBV5-5	TRBD1	.	TRBJ1-6	CAGSNRRQGGTGSSPLHF	TGTGCCGGCAGCAATCGGAGGCAGGGCGGGACAGGGTCCTCACCCCTCCACTTT
TRBV28	.	many	TRBJ1-6	CASSPPDSPLHF	TGTGCCAGCAGTCCTCCTGATTCACCCCTCCACTTT
TRBV6-2/TRBV6-3	.	few	TRBJ2-7	CASSYGAGGYEQYF	TGTGCCAGCAGTTACGGGGCAGGAGGATACGAGCAGTACTTC
TRBV7-9	.	.	TRBJ1-2	CASSWGKDYGYTF	TGTGCCAGCAGCTGGGGGAAAGACTATGGCTACACCTTC
TRBV20-1	.	few	TRBJ2-2	CSASRLGGRVSGELFF	TGCAGTGCTAGTCGGTTGGGGGGCAGGGTGTCCGGGGAGCTGTTTTTT
TRBV7-9	.	.	TRBJ1-2	CASSFRSTKDNYGYTF	TGTGCCAGCAGCTTTCGATCTACGAAGGATAACTATGGCTACACCTTC
TRBV6-5	TRBD1	few	TRBJ1-1	CASSYTTGDLTEAFF	TGTGCCAGCAGTTATACGACAGGGGATTTAACTGAAGCTTTCTTT
TRBV12-5	.	.	TRBJ1-1	CASGFPLTEAFF	TGTGCTAGTGGTTTCCCTCTCACTGAAGCTTTCTTT
TRBV6-6	.	few	TRBJ2-7	CASSYLVAGNQYF	TGTGCCAGCAGTTACTTGGTAGCAGGTAATCAGTACTTC
TRBV7-9	TRBD1	.	TRBJ2-7	CAGNNKQGIFDEQYF	TGTGCCGGCAACAACAAACAGGGGATCTTCGACGAGCAGTACTTC
TRBV7-2	.	few	TRBJ2-7	CASSLEADYYEQYF	TGTGCCAGCAGCTTAGAGGCGGATTACTACGAGCAGTACTTC
TRBV7-9	TRBD2	.	TRBJ2-7	CASSPRTSGDYEQYF	TGTGCCAGCAGCCCGAGGACTAGCGGGGACTACGAGCAGTACTTC
TRBV28	.	.	TRBJ2-2	CASTSPREEATGELFF	TGTGCCAGCACGTCCCCCAGGGAGGAGGCCACCGGGGAGCTGTTTTTT
TRBV3-1	.	few	TRBJ2-4	CASRLGEKQYF	TGTGCCAGCCGGTTGGGGGAGAAGCAGTACTTC
TRBV6-5	.	.	TRBJ2-3	CASSPPGHWTQYF	TGTGCCAGCAGTCCACCGGGACATTGGACGCAGTATTTT
TRBV2	.	.	TRBJ2-1	CASSSYLPEQFF	TGTGCCAGCTCTTCCTACTTGCCTGAGCAGTTCTTC
TRBV28	.	few	TRBJ1-6	CASSSRDYSPLHF	TGTGCCAGCAGTTCCAGGGACTATTCACCCCTCCACTTT
TRBV10-3	.	few	TRBJ1-2	CAISDLGPLPYGYTF	TGTGCCATCAGTGACTTAGGACCACTCCCCTATGGCTACACCTTC
TRBV9	.	many	TRBJ2-7	CASSVAPSWGSYEQYF	TGTGCCAGCAGCGTAGCCCCTTCCTGGGGCTCCTACGAGCAGTACTTC
TRBV4-3	.	.	TRBJ2-1	CASSQDSLRGRNEQFF	TGCGCCAGCAGCCAAGATTCCCTACGGGGTAGGAATGAGCAGTTCTTC
TRBV11-2	.	.	TRBJ2-2	CASSPSGVGTGELFF	TGTGCCAGCAGCCCATCGGGTGTTGGCACCGGGGAGCTGTTTTTT
TRBV7-3	.	.	TRBJ2-2	CASSETTRSANTGELFF	TGTGCCAGCAGCGAAACGACTAGGTCAGCGAACACCGGGGAGCTGTTTTTT
TRBV4-2	.	.	TRBJ1-2	CASSQGGRPDYGYTF	TGTGCCAGCAGCCAAGGGGGTCGGCCCGACTATGGCTACACCTTC
TRBV6-1	TRBD2	few	TRBJ2-1	CASSDEARGSYNEQFF	TGTGCCAGCAGTGATGAGGCGCGGGGGTCCTACAATGAGCAGTTCTTC
TRBV10-3	.	.	TRBJ1-2	CAISASSINYGYTF	TGTGCCATCAGTGCTTCGAGCATTAACTATGGCTACACCTTC
TRBV7-2	.	.	TRBJ2-3	CASSLEGSRDTQYF	TGTGCCAGCAGCTTAGAAGGTTCAAGGGATACGCAGTATTTT